The 13 T cell receptor beta chains below were found in one sample sequenced in a study of metastatic and nonmetastatic thyroid tumors. From the PCR reads, TCRdb re-called clones with MiXCR. The table records about 70,000 clones, less than 20% of them present only once. Thyroid surgery took place with no prior treatment in any patient. Specimen: blood. These receptors all come from a female donor with papillary thyroid cancer or a benign thyroid nodule (not recorded which). Some clones in this sample may be carry-over from other donors' samples.

Ten or more counts support this clone. This rearrangement joins TRBV5-4 to TRBJ2-7, with 11 bases identical to TRBD2. Germline V gives CDR1 SGHNT, CDR2 YYREEE (reference sequence). J gave up 6 bases and V 3 bases, and 5 bases lay outside the gene matches. CDR3 size: 14 residues. The CDR3 nucleotides read TGTGCCAGCAGCTCCCCGGGACTAGCGGCCGAGCAGTACTTC. It codes for CASSSPGLAAEQYF.

V and J are TRBV20-1 and TRBJ2-7; 7 bases line up with TRBD1. J was trimmed by 5 bases and V by 1 base; bases with no gene match: 5. Germline V gives CDR1 DFQATT, CDR2 SNEGSKA (reference sequence). CDR3 length: 13 residues. The CDR3 region is CSARGYRGHEQYF. The CDR3, as DNA: TGCAGTGCTAGAGGGTACAGGGGCCACGAGCAGTACTTC.

At least ten counts were recorded for this clone. The chain joins TRBV20-1 to TRBJ1-3; D may be TRBD1 (6 bases). This CDR3 spans 14 amino acids. CDR1 is DFQATT, CDR2 SNEGSKA, per germline (reference sequence). V lost 3 bases to trimming and J lost 0 bases, with 9 bases between them. The CDR3 coding sequence is TGCAGTGCTAGGTACAGGGACTCTGGAAACACCATATATTTT. Its protein is CSARYRDSGNTIYF.

This clone has a handful of counts. CDR3 in DNA: TGTGCCAGCAGTGAAGGCGCGGGGGGCAATCAGCCCCAGCATTTT. This codes for CASSEGAGGNQPQHF. V is TRBV25-1 and J is TRBJ1-5, with D perhaps TRBD1 (5 bases). Germline CDR1 and CDR2: MGHDK and SYGVNS. This CDR3 is 15 amino acids long. V lost 2 bases, J lost 2 bases, and 10 bases lay in between. Looking up the rest from reference TRBV25-1 and TRBJ1-5 gives the full variable domain: EADIYQTPRYLVIGTGKKITLECSQTMGHDKMYWYQQDPGMELHLIHYSYGVNSTEKGDLSSESTVSRIRTEHFPLTLESARPSHTSQYLCASSEGAGGNQPQHFGDGTRLSIL.

This clone was seen at least ten times. V is TRBV7-2 and J is TRBJ2-7; D call uncertain. V shed 1 base and J shed 3 bases, with 13 bases lying between them. CDR3 length: 15 amino acids. Germline loops: CDR1 SGHTA, CDR2 FQGNSA. The CDR3 region has the DNA TGTGCCAGCAGCTTAGTCTCGGGTTTGGGCTACGAGCAGTACTTC. It encodes CASSLVSGLGYEQYF.

This clone showed up many times. The chain couples TRBV7-2 to TRBJ2-3, with D possibly being TRBD1 or TRBD2 (5 bases each). Trimming shortened V by 0 bases and J by 2 bases, and 9 bases separated the two germline ends. This CDR3 is 15 amino acids long. CDR1 and CDR2 (germline): SGHTA, FQGNSA. The CDR3 protein is CASSLAGVHTDTQYF. CDR3 nucleotides: TGTGCCAGCAGCTTAGCGGGGGTCCACACAGATACGCAGTATTTT.

This clone was seen a handful of times. The chain carries TRBV27 and TRBJ1-6; 9 bases map to TRBD1. Germline V gene lookup returns CDR1 MNHEY and CDR2 SMNVEV (reference sequence). The CDR3 spans 14 residues. The J segment lost 9 bases and the V segment lost 2 bases, leaving 2 bases of the junction unmatched. The CDR3 is CASSLAQGASPLHF. DNA for the CDR3: TGTGCCAGCAGTTTAGCACAGGGGGCTTCACCCCTCCACTTT.

This rearrangement joins TRBV12-3 or TRBV12-4 to TRBJ1-1, with D possibly being TRBD1 (5 bases). The CDR3 spans 13 residues. Trimming removed 4 bases at V and 9 bases at J, with 15 bases between. The CDR3 bases are TGTGCCAGCAGTTCGAGGGTGGGGACCAAAGCTTTCTTT. Protein sequence: CASSSRVGTKAFF.

This clone was seen ten or more times. V and J are TRBV7-3 and TRBJ1-3, with a possible D match to TRBD1 (6 bases). From germline, CDR1 is SGHTA and CDR2 FQGTGA. The CDR3 extends over 18 amino acids. Deletions cut 2 bases from V and 0 bases from J, with 17 bases between. CDR3 sequence reads: CASSLPLRGHTSGNTIYF. CDR3 sequence (DNA): TGTGCCAGCAGCTTACCCCTACGGGGACACACCTCTGGAAACACCATATATTTT. The full variable domain, completed using reference TRBV7-3 and TRBJ1-3, is GAGVSQTPSNKVTEKGKYVELRCDPISGHTALYWYRQSLGQGPEFLIYFQGTGAADDSGLPNDRFFAVRPEGSVSTLKIQRTERGDSAVYLCASSLPLRGHTSGNTIYFGEGSWLTVV.

Comment on this clone: At one of its ends the junction is not consistent with the germline gene, which may arise from a read error. In DNA form, the CDR3 reads TGTGCCAGCAGCCCTGGGCCGATAAAATATGGCTACAACTTC. This sequence encodes CASSPGPIKYGYNF. The rearrangement links TRBV27 to TRBJ1-2, with unresolved D. Germline CDR1 reads MNHEY; CDR2 reads SMNVEV (reference sequence). CDR3 length equals 14 residues.

This clone was picked up many times. This rearrangement joins TRBV6-4 to TRBJ1-6, with D unclear. Germline CDR1 is MRHNA and CDR2 is SNTAGT. The V end lost 6 bases, the J end lost 0 bases, and 18 bases lay between the germline ends. This CDR3 has 18 residues. The CDR3 reads CASRPHGASSSYNSPLHF. The CDR3 nucleotides are TGTGCCAGCAGGCCGCACGGTGCATCTAGCTCCTATAATTCACCCCTCCACTTT.

The chain is built from TRBV12-3 or TRBV12-4 and TRBJ2-2, with D unclear. CDR3 length equals 18 residues. With 5 bases removed from V and 6 bases from J, the gap between germline ends came to 25 bases. The CDR3 sequence is CASSPGTDTTMVPGELFF. CDR3 nucleotides: TGTGCCAGCAGTCCCGGTACAGATACCACGATGGTCCCCGGGGAGCTGTTTTTT.

About this clone itself: One end of the junction is discordant with germline, which a read error may explain. The rearrangement joins TRBV7-3 to TRBJ2-1; 8 bases fit TRBD2. CDR3 size: 15 residues. Germline V lookup: CDR1 SGHTA, CDR2 FQGTGA. The CDR3 region is CASSSIAGIDNEQFF. CDR3 nucleotide sequence: TGTGCCAGTAGCTCCATAGCGGGAATCGACAATGAGCAGTTCTTC.